This is a list of T cell receptor beta chains from one sample in a study of T cell changes during pregnancy in multiple sclerosis. Assay: immunoSEQ multiplex PCR; the TCRdb copy retains only in-frame clones and omits some. The table has more than 35,000 clones, 85% to 95% seen once. This specimen consisted of CD8+ T cells from peripheral blood mononuclear cells, obtained in the third trimester of pregnancy. These receptors originate from a female donor with multiple sclerosis, enrolled in a pregnancy study. Each CDR3 is given without its conserved first and last residue. The order of the fields is CDR3 protein, V gene, J gene, D gene. The D gene is left open where the match is weak.

ASSLVGTDYGYT,TRBV5-6,TRBJ1-2,TRBD1
ASSLGQEGEQY,TRBV7-9,TRBJ2-7,-
ASTLEANTGELF,TRBV27,TRBJ2-2,-
ASSLGQKPYEQY,TRBV11-3,TRBJ2-7,TRBD1
ASRPEQVVYEKLF,TRBV6-1,TRBJ1-4,-
ASSYSAGTEETQY,TRBV6-5,TRBJ2-5,TRBD1
ASSQDSGSDGYT,TRBV4-1,TRBJ1-2,-
ASSRSATGLTEAF,TRBV6-5,TRBJ1-1,-
ASSLTGTVINEQF,TRBV13,TRBJ2-1,TRBD1
ASTQRESMNTEAF,TRBV6-6,TRBJ1-1,-
ASRTGEVTEAF,TRBV6-6,TRBJ1-1,TRBD1
SPRGNTEAF,TRBV29-1,TRBJ1-1,-
ASSVNRGRDSGANVLT,TRBV9,TRBJ2-6,TRBD1
ASSEERVIMNTEAF,TRBV6-1,TRBJ1-1,-
ASSEFWRGRAGTQY,TRBV10-2,TRBJ2-3,-
ASSDVPTGWGSPLH,TRBV2,TRBJ1-6,TRBD1
ASSSGDEQF,TRBV7-6,TRBJ2-1,-
ASSERSSGGEETQY,TRBV2,TRBJ2-5,TRBD2
ASSVGDRGGRETQY,TRBV9,TRBJ2-5,TRBD2
ASSERDRGNSPLH,TRBV21-1,TRBJ1-6,-
ASSLVGGDTEAF,TRBV7-3,TRBJ1-1,-
ASSQVPLQGFGELF,TRBV4-1,TRBJ2-2,-
ASSRRFPRGKKGSYGYT,TRBV7-8,TRBJ1-2,-
ASSIAQASSYEQY,TRBV19,TRBJ2-7,-
ASLAGGIYEQY,TRBV6-1,TRBJ2-7,TRBD1
AISESRTDSNGYT,TRBV10-3,TRBJ1-2,-
ASRQGLNTEAF,TRBV2,TRBJ1-1,-
ASSGQGVWETQY,TRBV19,TRBJ2-5,TRBD1
ASSEALAGGYGYT,TRBV2,TRBJ1-2,TRBD1